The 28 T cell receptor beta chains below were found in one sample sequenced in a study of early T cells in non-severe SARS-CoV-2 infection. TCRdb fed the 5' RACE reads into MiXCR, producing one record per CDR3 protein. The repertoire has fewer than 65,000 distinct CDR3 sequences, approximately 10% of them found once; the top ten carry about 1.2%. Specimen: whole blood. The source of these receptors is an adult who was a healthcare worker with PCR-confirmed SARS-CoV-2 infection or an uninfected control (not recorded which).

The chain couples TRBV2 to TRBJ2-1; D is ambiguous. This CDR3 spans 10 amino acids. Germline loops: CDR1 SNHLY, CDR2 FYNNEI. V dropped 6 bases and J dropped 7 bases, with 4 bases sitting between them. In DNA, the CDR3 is TGTGCCAGCAGACGGAATGAGCAGTTCTTC. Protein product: CASRRNEQFF.

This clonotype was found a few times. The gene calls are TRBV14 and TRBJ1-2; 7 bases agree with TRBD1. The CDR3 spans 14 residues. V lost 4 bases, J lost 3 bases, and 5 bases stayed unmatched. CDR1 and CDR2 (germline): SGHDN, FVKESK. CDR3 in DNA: TGTGCCAGCAGCCGGGGACAGTCACACTATGGCTACACCTTC. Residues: CASSRGQSHYGYTF.

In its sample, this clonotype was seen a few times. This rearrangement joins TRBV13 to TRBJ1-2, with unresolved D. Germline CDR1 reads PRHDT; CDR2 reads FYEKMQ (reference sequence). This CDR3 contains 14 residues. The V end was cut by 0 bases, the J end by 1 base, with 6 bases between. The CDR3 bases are TGTGCCAGCAGCTTAGGCCAGGTTAACTATGGCTACACCTTC. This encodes CASSLGQVNYGYTF.

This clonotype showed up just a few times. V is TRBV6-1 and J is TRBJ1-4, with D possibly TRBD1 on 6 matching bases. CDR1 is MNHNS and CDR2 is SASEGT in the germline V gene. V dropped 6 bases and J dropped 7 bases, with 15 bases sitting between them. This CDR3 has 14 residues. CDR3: CASRRDNGGEKLFF. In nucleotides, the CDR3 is TGTGCCAGCAGGCGGGACAATGGGGGTGAAAAACTGTTTTTT.

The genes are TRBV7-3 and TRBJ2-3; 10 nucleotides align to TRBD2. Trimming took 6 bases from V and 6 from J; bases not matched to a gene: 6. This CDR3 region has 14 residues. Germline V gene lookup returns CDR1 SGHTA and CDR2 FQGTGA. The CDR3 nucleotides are TGTGCCAGCAGGTCAGCGGGGGGGACCGATACGCAGTATTTT. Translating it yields CASRSAGGTDTQYF.

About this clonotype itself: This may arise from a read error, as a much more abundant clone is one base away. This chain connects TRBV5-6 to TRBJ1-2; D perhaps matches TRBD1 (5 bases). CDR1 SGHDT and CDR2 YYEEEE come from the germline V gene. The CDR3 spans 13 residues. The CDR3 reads CASSLRQNYGHTF. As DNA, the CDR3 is TGTGCCAGCAGCTTACGACAGAACTATGGCCACACCTTC.

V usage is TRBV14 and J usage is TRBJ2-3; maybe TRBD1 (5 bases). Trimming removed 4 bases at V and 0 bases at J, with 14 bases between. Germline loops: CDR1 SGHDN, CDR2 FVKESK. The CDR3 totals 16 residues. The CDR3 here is CASSPQAGLSTDTQYF. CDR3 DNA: TGTGCCAGCAGCCCCCAGGCAGGGCTTAGCACAGATACGCAGTATTTT. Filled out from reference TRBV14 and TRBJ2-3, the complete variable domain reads EAGVTQFPSHSVIEKGQTVTLRCDPISGHDNLYWYRRVMGKEIKFLLHFVKESKQDESGMPNNRFLAERTGGTYSTLKVQPAELEDSGVYFCASSPQAGLSTDTQYFGPGTRLTVL.

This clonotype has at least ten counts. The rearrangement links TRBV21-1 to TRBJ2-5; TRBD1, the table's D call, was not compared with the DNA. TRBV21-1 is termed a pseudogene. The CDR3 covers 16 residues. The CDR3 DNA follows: TGTGCCAGCACCAACGTACCGGACAGGAGAGAAGAGACCCAGTACTTC. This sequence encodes CASTNVPDRREETQYF.

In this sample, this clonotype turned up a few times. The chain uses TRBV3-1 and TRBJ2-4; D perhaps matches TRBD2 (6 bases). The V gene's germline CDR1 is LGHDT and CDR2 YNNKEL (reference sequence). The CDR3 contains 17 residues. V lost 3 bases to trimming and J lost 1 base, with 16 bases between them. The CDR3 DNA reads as TGTGCCAGCAGCCAGGACTACCCGGGACGGGCCAAAAACATTCAGTACTTC. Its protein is CASSQDYPGRAKNIQYF. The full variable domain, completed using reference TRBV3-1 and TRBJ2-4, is DTAVSQTPKYLVTQMGNDKSIKCEQNLGHDTMYWYKQDSKKFLKIMFSYNNKELIINETVPNRFSPKSPDKAHLNLHINSLELGDSAVYFCASSQDYPGRAKNIQYFGAGTRLSVL.

The CDR3 DNA is TGTGCCAGCAGCCCGGGACCCGAAGCCTACGAGCAGTACGTC. This sequence encodes CASSPGPEAYEQYV. The chain uses TRBV5-4 and TRBJ2-7; D tentatively fits TRBD1 or TRBD2 (5 bases each). CDR1 is SGHNT and CDR2 is YYREEE in the germline V gene (reference sequence). Trimming removed 4 bases at V and 2 bases at J, with 13 bases between. CDR3 size: 14 residues.

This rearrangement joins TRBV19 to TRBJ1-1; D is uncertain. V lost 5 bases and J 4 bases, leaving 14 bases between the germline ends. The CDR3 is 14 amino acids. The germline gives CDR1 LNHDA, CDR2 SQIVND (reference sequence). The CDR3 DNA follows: TGTGCCAGTAGTCGCAGGTGGTTCGGCACTGAAGCTTTCTTT. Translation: CASSRRWFGTEAFF.

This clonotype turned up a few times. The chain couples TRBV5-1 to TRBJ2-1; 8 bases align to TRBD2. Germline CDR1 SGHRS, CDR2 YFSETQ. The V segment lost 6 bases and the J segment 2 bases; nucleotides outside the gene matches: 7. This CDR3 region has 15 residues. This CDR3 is CASTPGGSAYNEQFF. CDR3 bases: TGCGCCAGCACCCCGGGAGGGAGCGCCTACAATGAGCAGTTCTTC. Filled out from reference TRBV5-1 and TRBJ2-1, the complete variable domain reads KAGVTQTPRYLIKTRGQQVTLSCSPISGHRSVSWYQQTPGQGLQFLFEYFSETQRNKGNFPGRFSGRQFSNSRSEMNVSTLELGDSALYLCASTPGGSAYNEQFFGPGTRLTVL.

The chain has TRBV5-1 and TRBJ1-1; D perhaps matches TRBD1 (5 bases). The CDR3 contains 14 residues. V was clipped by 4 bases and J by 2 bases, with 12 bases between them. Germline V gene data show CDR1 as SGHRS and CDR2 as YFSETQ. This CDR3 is CASSLRGENTEAFF. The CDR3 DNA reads TGCGCCAGCAGCCTCCGAGGGGAAAACACTGAAGCTTTCTTT. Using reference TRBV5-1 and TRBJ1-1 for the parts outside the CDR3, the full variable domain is KAGVTQTPRYLIKTRGQQVTLSCSPISGHRSVSWYQQTPGQGLQFLFEYFSETQRNKGNFPGRFSGRQFSNSRSEMNVSTLELGDSALYLCASSLRGENTEAFFGQGTRLTVV.

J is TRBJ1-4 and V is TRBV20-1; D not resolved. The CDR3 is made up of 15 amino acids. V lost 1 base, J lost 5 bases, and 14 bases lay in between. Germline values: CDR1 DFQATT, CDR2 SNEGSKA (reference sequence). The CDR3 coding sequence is TGCAGTGCTAGAGGTCGACCAACACAAAATGAAAAACTGTTTTTT. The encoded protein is CSARGRPTQNEKLFF.

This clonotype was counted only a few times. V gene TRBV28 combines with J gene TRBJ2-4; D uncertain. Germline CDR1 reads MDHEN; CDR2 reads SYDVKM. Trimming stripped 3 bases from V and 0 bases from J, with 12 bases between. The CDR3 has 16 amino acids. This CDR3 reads CASSFVDWQAKNIQYF. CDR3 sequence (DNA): TGTGCCAGCAGTTTTGTGGATTGGCAAGCCAAAAACATTCAGTACTTC.

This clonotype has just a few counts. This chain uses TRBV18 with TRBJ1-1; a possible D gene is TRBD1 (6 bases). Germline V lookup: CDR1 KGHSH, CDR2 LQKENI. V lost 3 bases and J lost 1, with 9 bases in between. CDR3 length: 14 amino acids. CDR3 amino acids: CASSPRQENTEAFF. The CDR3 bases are TGTGCCAGCTCACCGAGACAGGAGAACACTGAAGCTTTCTTT.

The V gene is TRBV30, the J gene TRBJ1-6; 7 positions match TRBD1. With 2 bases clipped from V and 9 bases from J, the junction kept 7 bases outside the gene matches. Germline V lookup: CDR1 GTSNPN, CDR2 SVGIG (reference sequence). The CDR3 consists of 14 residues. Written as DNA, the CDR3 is TGTGCCTGGAGTCCCAAACAGGGGATTTCACCCCTCCACTTT. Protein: CAWSPKQGISPLHF.

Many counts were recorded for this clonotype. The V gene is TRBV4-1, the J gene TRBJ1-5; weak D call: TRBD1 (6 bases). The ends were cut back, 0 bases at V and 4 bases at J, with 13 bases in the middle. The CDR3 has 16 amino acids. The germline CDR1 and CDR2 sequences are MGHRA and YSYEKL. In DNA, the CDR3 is TGCGCCAGCAGCCAAGATGGGGGCAGGCAGAATCAGCCCCAGCATTTT. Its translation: CASSQDGGRQNQPQHF.

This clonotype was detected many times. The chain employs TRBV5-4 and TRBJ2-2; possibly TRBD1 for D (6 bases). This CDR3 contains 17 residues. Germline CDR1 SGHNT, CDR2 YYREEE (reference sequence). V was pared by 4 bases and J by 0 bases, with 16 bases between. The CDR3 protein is CASSPAGTNANTGELFF. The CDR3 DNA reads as TGTGCCAGCAGCCCCGCAGGGACAAATGCGAACACCGGGGAGCTGTTTTTT.

For the CDR3, the DNA is TGTGCCAGCAGCTATACCCGGAGCTCCTACGAGCAGTACGTC. Translated, it gives CASSYTRSSYEQYV. V usage is TRBV7-2 and J usage is TRBJ2-7; D remains unclear. Trimming cost V 4 bases and J 0 bases, with 10 bases left between them. The CDR3 length is 14 residues. Germline lookup yields CDR1 SGHTA and CDR2 FQGNSA.

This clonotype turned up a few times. DNA for the CDR3: TGCAGCGTTGAACTGCTCGGGACTGAAGCTTTCTTT. Translation: CSVELLGTEAFF. The V call is TRBV29-1, the J call TRBJ1-1; D remains ambiguous. Germline lookup yields CDR1 SQVTM and CDR2 ANQGSEA. This CDR3 spans 12 amino acids. Deletions cut 2 bases from V and 5 bases from J, with 9 bases between.

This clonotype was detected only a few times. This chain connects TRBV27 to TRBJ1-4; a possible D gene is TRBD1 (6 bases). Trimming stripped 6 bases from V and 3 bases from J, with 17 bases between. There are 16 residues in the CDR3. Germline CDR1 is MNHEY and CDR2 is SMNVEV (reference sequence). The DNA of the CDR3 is TGTGCCAGCAGACCTGGAGGCAGGGGAGCTAATGAAAAACTGTTTTTT. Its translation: CASRPGGRGANEKLFF.

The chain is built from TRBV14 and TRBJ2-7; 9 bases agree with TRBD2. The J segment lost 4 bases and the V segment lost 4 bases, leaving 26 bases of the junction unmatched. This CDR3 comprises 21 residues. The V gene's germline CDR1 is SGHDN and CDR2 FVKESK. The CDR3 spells CASSPNDTGVRRLAEPYEQYV. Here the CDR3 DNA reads TGTGCCAGCAGCCCTAACGATACCGGGGTGAGAAGACTAGCGGAACCATACGAGCAGTACGTC.

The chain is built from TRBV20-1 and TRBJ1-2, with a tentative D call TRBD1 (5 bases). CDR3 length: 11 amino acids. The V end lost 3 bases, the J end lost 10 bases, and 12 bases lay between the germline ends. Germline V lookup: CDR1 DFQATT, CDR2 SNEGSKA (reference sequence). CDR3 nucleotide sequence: TGCAGTGCTAGTTCAGGGAGGGACTACACCTTC. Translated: CSASSGRDYTF.

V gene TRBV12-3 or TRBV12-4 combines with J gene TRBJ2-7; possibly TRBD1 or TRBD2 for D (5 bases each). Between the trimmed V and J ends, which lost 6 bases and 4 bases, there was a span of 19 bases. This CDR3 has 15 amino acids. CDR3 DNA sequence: TGTGCCAGCAGGCCCTCCGGGACGGTGGGTTACGAGCAGTACGTC. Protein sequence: CASRPSGTVGYEQYV.

The CDR3 is CATSDIGARTDNEQFF. In DNA form, the CDR3 reads TGTGCCACCAGTGATATCGGGGCGCGGACCGACAATGAGCAGTTCTTC. V gene TRBV24-1 combines with J gene TRBJ2-1, with D perhaps given as TRBD1 or TRBD2 (5 bases each). The germline V and J ends were trimmed by 3 bases and 5 bases, with 16 bases remaining between them. Per germline, CDR1 KGHDR and CDR2 SFDVKD. This CDR3 spans 16 amino acids.

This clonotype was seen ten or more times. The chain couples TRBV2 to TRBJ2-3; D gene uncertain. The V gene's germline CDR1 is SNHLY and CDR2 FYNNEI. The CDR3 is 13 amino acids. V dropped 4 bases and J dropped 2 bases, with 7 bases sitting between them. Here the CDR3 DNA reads TGTGCCAGCAGTGTATTGATCACAGATACGCAGTATTTT. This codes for CASSVLITDTQYF.

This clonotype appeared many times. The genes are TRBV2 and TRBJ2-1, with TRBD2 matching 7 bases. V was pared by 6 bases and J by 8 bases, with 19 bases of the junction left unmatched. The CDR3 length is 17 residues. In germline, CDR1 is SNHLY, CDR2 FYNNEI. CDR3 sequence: CASRPPIGAGMVDEQFF. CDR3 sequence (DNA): TGTGCCAGCAGACCCCCCATTGGAGCGGGGATGGTCGATGAGCAGTTCTTC.